The 2 T cell receptor beta chains below all came from one sample that was sequenced in a study of T cell responses to AZD1222 COVID-19 vaccine. TCRdb's copy holds only in-frame clones and misses some; the assay was immunoSEQ multiplex PCR. The repertoire includes over 100,000 clones, around 90% of them detected once, and 13% sits in the top ten. This material consisted of peripheral blood, taken on day 0 of MenACWY control vaccination. The receptors derive from an adult in good health.

V gene TRBV5-1 combines with J gene TRBJ2-5; weak D call: TRBD2 (6 bases). V lost 4 bases, J lost 4 bases, and 20 bases lay in between. The V gene's germline CDR1 is SGHRS and CDR2 YFSETQ. The CDR3 has 16 residues. CDR3 nucleotide sequence: TGCGCCAGCAGCGTTGGAAGGAGGGGCTCGGGAGAGACCCAGTACTTC. Amino acid sequence: CASSVGRRGSGETQYF.

This clone was recorded only once. This chain connects TRBV6-6 to TRBJ1-2; no firm D call. The germline CDR1 and CDR2 sequences are MNHNY and SVGAGI (reference sequence). The V end lost 5 bases, the J end lost 7 bases, and 29 bases lay between the germline ends. CDR3 length: 18 residues. The CDR3 DNA follows: TGTGCCAGCAGTCGGCCCGAGGGCAGGCCCGCCTATTACTTTGGCTACACCTTC. Protein product: CASSRPEGRPAYYFGYTF.